This TCR beta chain came from a study of blood T cells in healthy people across ages (dated by TCRdb to between 2014 and 2017). The study in broad terms: In model experiments, roughly one uniquely barcoded TCR beta cDNA molecule per two T cells was captured by template switching. The study measured age-related changes in TCR beta repertoire diversity using deep sequencing normalized with unique cDNA molecular identifiers. The donors were split into four age groups: young (average 16 years), middle-aged (around 40), aged (approximately 60) and long-lived (approximately 89). Donors of different ages were randomly distributed across sequencing lanes to avoid experimental bias. For two donors (one aged 18 to 30 and one aged 80 or older), the study analyzed two additional independent replicas of 1 million unique cDNA reads from the same blood draw. Overall study results and their limits: Compared with the aged group, the long-lived group had more naive CD4+ T cells, fewer expanded clones and increased TCR diversity, suggesting age selection. Estimates of total diversity based on one million sequenced T cells were considered lower bounds and underestimates. Bulk unsorted PBMC profiling prevented conclusive comparison of naive and antigen-experienced compartments. A strong correlation was found between observed TCR beta diversity and the percentage of naive T cells measured by flow cytometry. Donor CMV infection status was unknown, potentially confounding age-related changes in expanded clonotypes. Observed TCR beta diversity per million T cells fell roughly linearly with age, and a significant reduction was already apparent by age about 43.

This clonotype turned up a few times. Its antigen is currently not known. Nothing much larger sits one base from this clone, and base qualities are not available. The CDR3, from cysteine to phenylalanine, totals 15 residues. The entry retains the CDR3 DNA only, 45 bases that are in frame from base 1. Cut back by 6 bases and 6 bases, the V and J ends lie 15 bases apart. The germline V gene sets CDR1 to SNHLY and CDR2 to FYNNEI. Systemically healthy Caucasian individuals from Russia, about 38 in total and aged roughly 6 to 95 years, were included as donors. Each donor gave ten milliliters of peripheral blood, drawn into EDTA-treated Vacutainer tubes. Ficoll-Paque density-gradient centrifugation was used to isolate PBMCs, with at least 7 million per sample. Total RNA was extracted from PBMCs with Trizol reagent, with at least 6 micrograms obtained per sample. Naive CD45RAhigh/CD27high T cell percentages were measured by flow cytometry on a PBMC aliquot from every donor.

Library method: 5' RACE. These reads were obtained on an Illumina HiSeq 2500. A second PCR of roughly 6 to 11 cycles was performed with a sample-barcoded 5' primer and a J-beta primer mix. A template-switch 5' adaptor carrying 12 random nucleotides introduced a unique molecular identifier onto each TCR beta cDNA molecule. Each sample yielded at least 3 million CDR3-containing paired-end reads. All of the RNA was converted into first-strand cDNA using the Mint cDNA synthesis kit, with a TRBC-specific oligonucleotide serving as the primer. All cDNA was treated with uracil-DNA glycosylase and then went through a first 18-cycle PCR with the universal primers M1SS and BC2_uni_R. The paper's processing steps were these. For normalization, 1 million high-quality reads, each with a distinct molecular identifier, were randomly selected from each sample. Reads with shared molecular identifiers were discarded instead of being binned into consensus sequences. MiTCR, with a Q25 quality threshold and the strictest error-elimination algorithm, was used for CDR3 identification, clonotype clustering and error correction. Lower-bound total TCR beta diversity was estimated with a nonparametric unseen species model using Euler transformation. TCRdb reanalyzed the raw reads on its own, using fastp at Q25 for trimming and MiXCR for clone calling, and kept in-frame beta chains. Here each entry gathers all rows of one CDR3 protein and keeps the most common genes and DNA. These V and J calls rely on TCRdb rather than the paper's analysis. The sample records 1.5 million or so distinct CDR3 sequences, approximately 40% of which are singletons. The biggest ten clones account for 6.5% to 10% of the sample.

The rearrangement joined TRBV2 to TRBJ1-6; the D gene is perhaps TRBD1, on 6 matching bases. The sequenced sample was blood. The receptor comes from a woman aged 18-35 years in good health. Read as DNA, the sequence is TGTGCCAGCAGAATGGAACAGGGAATTAATTCACCCCTCCACTTT. This encodes CASRMEQGINSPLHF.